The sequence of this T cell receptor (beta chain) was determined in a study of cytomegalovirus exposure and HLA in healthy donors. As to this clone: Its antigen is unknown.

Findings and caveats of the study: A later analysis linked a missense DCLRE1C variant to TCR beta V- and J-gene trimming.

With 60 Vbeta and 13 Jbeta primers, the PCR was carried out. Libraries were prepared by immunoSEQ multiplex PCR; TCRdb keeps only in-frame clonotypes and omits some of them. The repertoire includes fewer than 90,000 clones, over 60% of them detected once, and about 6% sits in the top ten. The specimen sequenced was PBMCs. The TCR comes from a female donor in good health and CMV-seronegative.

CDR3: CSVQDTGEQYF. CDR3 nucleotides: TGCAGCGTCCAGGACACTGGGGAGCAGTACTTC. The chain uses TRBV29-1 and TRBJ2-7, with D tentatively TRBD1 (5 bases). V dropped 6 bases and J dropped 7 bases, with 13 bases sitting between them. The germline V gene has CDR1 SQVTM and CDR2 ANQGSEA. The length of the CDR3 is 11 residues.